The present T cell receptor beta chain was sequenced within a study of blood T cell repertoires in COVID-19. As for the study in general: Some COVID-19 samples were acute and others convalescent; all came from the United States, Italy and Spain.

Cohort 3 donors were reported recovered after two negative PCRs, clearance, or symptom resolution. Profiling relied on immunoSEQ multiplex PCR, and the TCRdb table lists in-frame clones only, not all of them. The table includes hundreds of thousands of clones, 85% detected once. This clone was recorded a few times. The CDR3 is 15 amino acids. Germline CDR1 and CDR2: MDHEN and SYDVKM. J lost 4 bases, V lost 8 bases, and 9 bases had no gene match. This chain uses TRBV28 with TRBJ1-5, with 9 bases fitting TRBD1. This sequence originates from a woman between 50 and 59 years old who had recovered from COVID-19. Sequencing was performed on PBMCs or T cells enriched from blood (not recorded which). CDR3 DNA: TGTGCCAGCGCTCAAGGGGGGACAGGGAATCAGCCCCAGCATTTT. Its translation: CASAQGGTGNQPQHF.